The present T cell receptor (beta chain) was sequenced within a study of identifying expanded T cells in peripheral blood. General study findings and limits: Differentially abundant clones: roughly 1.3 between replicates, about 17 at about two weeks, less than 20 at four. Variance in clone template counts between roughly two-week samples significantly increased with total template count across all healthy donors.

During the collection period, no donor immune events like infections were recorded. Sequenced by immunoSEQ multiplex PCR; TCRdb stores in-frame clones only, minus some. The table includes approximately 85,000 clones, more than 75% detected once. Trimming stripped 3 bases from V and 7 bases from J, with 9 bases between. Germline V gives CDR1 SGHVS, CDR2 FQNEAQ. The CDR3 loop spans 12 amino acids. On this clone itself: The antigen is unknown.

The material sequenced was blood. The sequence was obtained from a person between 18 and 75 years old in good health. The chain has TRBV7-8 and TRBJ1-1; D uncertain. CDR3 DNA sequence: TGTGCCAGCAGCTTGGAGGGCAGTGAAGCTTTCTTT. Encoded protein: CASSLEGSEAFF.